A single TCR beta chain is shown here with its context. V lost 5 bases and J 2 bases, leaving 19 bases between the germline ends. The CDR3 has 16 amino acids. The germline CDR1 and CDR2 sequences are MNHEY and SMNVEV (reference sequence). These data belong to a study of T cell changes during pregnancy in multiple sclerosis. The method was immunoSEQ multiplex PCR; TCRdb's version includes in-frame clones alone and lacks a portion of them. The sample shows roughly 45,000 clones, roughly 94% of them seen only once. This chain links TRBV27 with TRBJ2-7; the D gene is possibly TRBD1 (6 bases). This sample comprised CD8+ T cells from peripheral blood mononuclear cells, obtained in the first trimester of pregnancy. This receptor was obtained from a female donor with multiple sclerosis, enrolled in a pregnancy study. The CDR3 sequence is CASSPEQGTSPYEQYF. CDR3 nucleotides: TGTGCCAGCAGTCCTGAACAGGGCACATCACCCTACGAGCAGTACTTC.